This T cell receptor beta chain was sequenced in a study of tumour-infiltrating T cells in Burkitt lymphoma. Study details: Productive clonality predicted overall and progression-free survival.

Only in-frame clones appear in the TCRdb table, and some are missing; sequencing was by immunoSEQ multiplex PCR. The sample holds 15,000 to 20,000 clones, approximately 80% seen once. The V and J ends lost 3 bases and 1 base, in that order; junction bases with no gene match: 6. This CDR3 has 15 residues. CDR1 and CDR2 (germline): SGHRS, YFSETQ. The receptor's source is a human donor with diffuse large B-cell lymphoma. The sequenced material came from tumor tissue. The chain combines TRBV5-1 with TRBJ2-7; TRBD2 agrees at 8 bases. CDR3 nucleotide sequence: TGCGCCAGCAGCTCCTCGGGAGGGGTGTCCTACGAGCAGTACTTC. Residues: CASSSSGGVSYEQYF.